There are a few counts of the clone carrying this TCR beta chain. The antigen is undetermined. These data are taken from a study of T-cell memory formation after mild COVID-19. Study-level information: Clusters of TCRs were largely donor specific.

The CDR3 loop spans 13 amino acids. The germline V gene encodes CDR1 MDHEN and CDR2 SYDVKM. The V gene lost 2 bases and the J gene lost 4 bases, with 5 bases spanning the gap. The TCR alpha and TCR beta cDNA libraries, bearing sample barcodes and UMIs, were generated by 5'RACE using constant-segment primers. From the 5' RACE reads, TCRdb called clonotypes with MiXCR, one entry per CDR3 protein. The table lists roughly 600,000 distinct CDR3 sequences, about 20% of them singletons. General study findings and limits: Among CD4+ contracting clones, most were CM and EM, and CD8+ ones EMRA. Pre-infection memory harbored some responding clones, suggesting cross-reactive memory joined.

This receptor was identified in an adult woman who had mild COVID-19 (a few samples of this study predate the infection). Cell type and time point are not known. The chain employs TRBV28 and TRBJ1-4; TRBD1 is a possible D gene (5 bases). Sequencing was carried out using PBMCs or a T cell subset sorted from them (not recorded which). CDR3 DNA sequence: TGTGCCAGCAGTTTAGGGGGTAATGAAAAACTGTTTTTT. Protein: CASSLGGNEKLFF.